The clone carrying this T cell receptor beta chain has ten or more counts. The target antigen is unknown. This sample stems from a study of T cell repertoires in cytomegalovirus infection. Study-level information: CMV infection and matching HLA type were both indicated by public TCR beta signatures. General study points: Cumulative frequency (of public TCR beta family members) identified carriers of CMV plus the relevant HLA. HLA-C-restricted, CMV-specific TCR beta clonotypes were dominant ex vivo.

V gave up 5 bases and J gave up 4 bases, with 11 bases separating them. CDR3 length: 13 amino acids. Germline V CDR1 and CDR2: SGHTA, FQGNSA. TCRdb re-analysed the reads in MiXCR, keeping a single row per CDR3 protein. The sample includes around 530,000 distinct CDR3 sequences, approximately 26% of them seen just once. The TCR sequence derives from a human donor in good health (CMV status not recorded). Some clones in this sample may be carry-over from other donors' samples. The specimen was PBMCs. V and J are TRBV7-2 and TRBJ1-1; no clear D gene. CDR3 in DNA: TGTGCCAGCAGCCTTATGACCGGCACTGAAGCTTTCTTT. Its translation is CASSLMTGTEAFF.